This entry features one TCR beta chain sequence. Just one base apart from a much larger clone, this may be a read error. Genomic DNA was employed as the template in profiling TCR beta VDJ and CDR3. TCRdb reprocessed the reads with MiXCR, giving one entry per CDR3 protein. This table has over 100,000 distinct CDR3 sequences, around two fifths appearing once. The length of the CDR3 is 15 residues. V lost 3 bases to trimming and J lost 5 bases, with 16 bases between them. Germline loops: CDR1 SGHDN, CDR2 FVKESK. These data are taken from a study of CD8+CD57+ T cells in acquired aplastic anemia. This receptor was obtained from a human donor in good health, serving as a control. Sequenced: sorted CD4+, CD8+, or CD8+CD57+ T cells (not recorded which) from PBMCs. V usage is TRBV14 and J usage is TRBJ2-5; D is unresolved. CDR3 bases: TGTGCCAGCAGCCAGAGGTCGAACTCGCGGGAGACCCAGTACTTC. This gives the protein CASSQRSNSRETQYF.